This TCR beta chain came from a study of blood T cell repertoires in COVID-19. The wider study: Samples came from the United States, Italy and Spain, spanning acute and convalescent COVID-19. PBMCs, B-cell-depleted T cells, or T cells were the source of the cDNA or gDNA that made up the material.

The germline V gene encodes CDR1 KGHSH and CDR2 LQKENI. The ends lost 3 bases at V and 6 bases at J; junction bases unmatched: 3. This CDR3 region has 14 residues. As originally analysed: Using reference gene primer amplification, nucleated cell counts were estimated. Assay: immunoSEQ multiplex PCR; the TCRdb copy retains only in-frame clones and omits some. V, J and clone size reflect that table, while D and trimming were determined from the DNA. Here the sample spans 100,000 to 120,000 clones, about 75% being singletons. The sample consisted of peripheral blood. The source of this sequence is a woman aged 80 or older with active or convalescent COVID-19. The V and J genes are TRBV18 and TRBJ1-5, with 9 bases fitting TRBD1. CDR3 coding DNA: TGTGCCAGCTCACCTTCGACAGGGGGTCAGCCCCAGCATTTT. It codes for CASSPSTGGQPQHF.